The rows below give T cell receptor beta chains drawn from one sample of a study of T cells in Graves' hyperthyroidism and ophthalmopathy. One entry per CDR3 protein results from TCRdb running MiXCR on the multiplex PCR reads. The sample holds hundreds of thousands of distinct CDR3 sequences, 18% seen once. Sequencing used blood. These receptors were obtained from a woman aged 45-65 years with Graves' hyperthyroidism that later progressed to Graves' ophthalmopathy. Each CDR3 is given with its conserved first and last residue. A D gene is named only where the DNA matches it firmly. Only some rows state a clone size, as once, few, many or a class for expanded clones.

TRBJ1-1 | TRBV18 | - | - | CASSPPGGGRSEAFF | TGTGCCAGCTCACCCCCGGGGGGGGGCAGGTCTGAAGCTTTCTTT
TRBJ1-1 | TRBV6-5 | - | - | CASSYRAITEAFF | TGTGCCAGCAGTTACCGGGCAATCACCGAAGCTTTCTTT
TRBJ1-2 | TRBV6-1 | TRBD1 | many | CASSEADRGGYGYTF | TGTGCCAGCAGTGAAGCGGACAGGGGAGGCTATGGCTACACCTTC
TRBJ2-1 | TRBV5-1 | TRBD2 | many | CASSSRLAGDVGYNEQFF | TGCGCCAGCAGCTCTCGACTAGCGGGGGATGTCGGGTACAATGAGCAGTTCTTC
TRBJ1-3 | TRBV9 | TRBD1 | - | CASSGTGENTIYF | TGTGCCAGCAGCGGGACAGGGGAAAACACCATATATTTT
TRBJ1-2 | TRBV6-1 | - | many | CATGTSRNYGYTF | TGTGCCACCGGGACCTCCCGGAACTATGGCTACACCTTC
TRBJ2-2 | TRBV19 | TRBD2 | - | CASQRGGNTGELFF | TGTGCCAGTCAGCGGGGGGGAAACACCGGGGAGCTGTTTTTT
TRBJ2-5 | TRBV27 | TRBD2 | - | CASSFRLAGGPMEETQYF | TGTGCCAGCAGTTTCCGTCTAGCGGGGGGGCCGATGGAGGAGACCCAGTACTTC
TRBJ1-3 | TRBV27 | - | - | CATSKGGSGNTIYF | TGTGCCACCTCAAAAGGGGGCTCTGGAAACACCATATATTTT
TRBJ1-3 | TRBV9 | TRBD1 | - | CASSAQLEGARGNTIYF | TGTGCCAGCAGCGCCCAGCTGGAGGGGGCGCGTGGAAACACCATATATTTT
TRBJ1-3 | TRBV3-1 | - | - | CASSQDSSISGNTIYF | TGTGCCAGCAGCCAAGATTCAAGTATCTCTGGAAACACCATATATTTT
TRBJ2-1 | TRBV2 | - | many | CASRERSTYNEQFF | TGTGCCAGCAGAGAGAGGTCCACCTACAATGAGCAGTTCTTC
TRBJ2-5 | TRBV2 | TRBD1 | many | CASSADRGETQYF | TGTGCCAGCAGCGCGGACAGGGGAGAGACCCAGTACTTC
TRBJ2-1 | TRBV20-1 | - | - | CSARALDVEQFF | TGCAGTGCTAGGGCGTTGGACGTTGAGCAGTTCTTC
TRBJ2-1 | TRBV9 | TRBD1 | few | CASGTGDDNEQFF | TGTGCCTCCGGGACAGGGGATGACAATGAGCAGTTCTTC
TRBJ1-1 | TRBV20-1 | - | - | CSAKDLSQSKEKGKAFF | TGCAGTGCTAAAGATTTATCACAGAGTAAAGAAAAGGGCAAAGCTTTCTTT
TRBJ2-1 | TRBV7-6 | TRBD2 | many | CASSRTSGENNEQFF | TGTGCCAGCAGCCGGACTAGCGGGGAAAACAATGAGCAGTTCTTC
TRBJ2-7 | TRBV2 | - | many | CASSDYTLREQYF | TGTGCCAGCAGCGACTACACTCTGCGCGAGCAGTACTTC
TRBJ1-3 | TRBV7-3 | TRBD1 | few | CASSSSGGIGNTIYF | TGTGCCAGCAGCTCGTCAGGGGGGATCGGAAACACCATATATTTT
TRBJ1-6 | TRBV20-1 | - | many | CSASEDRIGGDSPLHF | TGCAGTGCTTCCGAGGACCGGATCGGAGGGGATTCACCCCTCCACTTT
TRBJ2-1 | TRBV5-4 | - | - | CASSLGGTLYNEQFF | TGTGCCAGCAGCCTGGGCGGGACGTTATACAATGAGCAGTTCTTC
TRBJ2-3 | TRBV3-1 | TRBD2 | many | CASSQDLGTSGVSTDTQYF | TGTGCCAGCAGCCAAGATCTCGGGACTAGCGGGGTCTCCACAGATACGCAGTATTTT
TRBJ2-7 | TRBV5-1 | - | - | CASRLVEGYEQYF | TGCGCCAGCAGATTGGTAGAGGGCTACGAGCAGTACTTC
TRBJ1-5 | TRBV27 | - | - | CASSSFNQPQHF | TGTGCCAGCAGTAGTTTCAATCAGCCCCAGCATTTT
TRBJ2-7 | TRBV7-9 | - | many | CASSPTGYEQYF | TGTGCCAGCTCACCAACAGGCTACGAGCAGTACTTC
TRBJ1-2 | TRBV7-6 | TRBD1 | many | CASSFGQGEKGYTF | TGTGCCAGCAGCTTTGGACAGGGGGAGAAGGGCTACACCTTC
TRBJ2-3 | TRBV2 | TRBD2 | many | CASSELSGGTLTDTQYF | TGTGCCAGCAGTGAGCTTAGCGGGGGGACGCTCACAGATACGCAGTATTTT
TRBJ2-7 | TRBV3-1 | - | - | CASSQDLAYEQYF | TGTGCCAGCAGCCAAGATTTGGCCTACGAGCAGTACTTC
TRBJ2-5 | TRBV29-1 | TRBD2 | - | CSVDAGGGETQYF | TGCAGCGTTGATGCGGGGGGGGGAGAGACCCAGTACTTC
TRBJ1-2 | TRBV30 | - | - | CAWRTILGYTF | TGTGCCTGGAGGACAATACTTGGCTACACCTTC
TRBJ2-6 | TRBV29-1 | - | - | CSVEQGLPSGANVLTF | TGCAGCGTGGAGCAGGGTCTACCCTCTGGGGCCAACGTCCTGACTTTC
TRBJ2-5 | TRBV20-1 | TRBD1 | many | CSARPDRGHARTQYF | TGCAGTGCTAGACCGGACAGGGGCCACGCCCGGACCCAGTACTTC
TRBJ2-5 | TRBV9 | TRBD1 | - | CASSVGAAGGVQETQYF | TGTGCCAGCAGCGTAGGGGCGGCAGGGGGAGTCCAAGAGACCCAGTACTTC
TRBJ1-1 | TRBV7-6 | - | many | CASSPGWGARTEAFF | TGTGCCAGCAGCCCGGGATGGGGGGCGCGGACTGAAGCTTTCTTT
TRBJ1-1 | TRBV27 | - | few | CASGYREYTEAFF | TGTGCCAGCGGCTACAGGGAATACACTGAAGCTTTCTTT
TRBJ1-6 | TRBV3-1 | TRBD1 | - | CTSSQGTGDSPLHF | TGTACCAGCAGCCAAGGGACAGGGGATTCACCCCTCCACTTT
TRBJ1-6 | TRBV6-1 | - | few | CASSPTTGMTPLHF | TGTGCCAGCAGTCCAACGACAGGAATGACACCCCTCCACTTT
TRBJ2-5 | TRBV7-7 | TRBD1 | many | CASSLVQGMEETQYF | TGTGCTAGCAGCTTGGTACAGGGGATGGAAGAGACCCAGTACTTC
TRBJ1-6 | TRBV7-9 | - | few | CASSFAGTPRHSPLHF | TGTGCCAGCAGCTTCGCCGGGACCCCAAGACATTCACCCCTCCACTTT
TRBJ2-1 | TRBV7-8 | TRBD2 | many | CASYLLAGTYNEQFF | TGTGCCAGCTACCTACTAGCGGGGACCTACAATGAGCAGTTCTTC
TRBJ1-1 | TRBV28 | TRBD1 | - | CASSFAGQGRMNTEAFF | TGTGCCAGCAGTTTTGCCGGACAGGGGAGGATGAACACTGAAGCTTTCTTT
TRBJ2-7 | TRBV13 | TRBD2 | many | CASSSTSGGNYEQYF | TGTGCCAGCAGCTCAACTAGCGGGGGGAACTACGAGCAGTACTTC
TRBJ2-3 | TRBV6-5 | - | - | CASSYLDATDTLYF | TGTGCCAGCAGTTATTTGGACGCCACAGATACGCTGTATTTT
TRBJ2-7 | TRBV27 | - | - | CASSVGLVADEQYF | TGTGCCAGCAGCGTGGGGTTGGTCGCGGACGAGCAGTACTTC
TRBJ1-4 | TRBV6-1 | - | - | CASSDYRSGEKLFF | TGTGCCAGCAGTGACTATAGGTCGGGAGAAAAACTGTTTTTT
TRBJ2-3 | TRBV19 | - | few | CASSIVASTTPADTQYF | TGTGCCAGTAGTATAGTGGCTAGCACCACCCCGGCAGATACGCAGTATTTT
TRBJ2-5 | TRBV6-1 | - | - | CASSHPQGWETQYF | TGTGCCAGCAGTCACCCACAGGGATGGGAGACCCAGTACTTC
TRBJ1-6 | TRBV9 | - | - | CASSYGANSPLHF | TGTGCCAGCAGCTACGGGGCTAATTCACCCCTCCACTTT
TRBJ2-2 | TRBV6-1 | TRBD2 | few | CASSSGGTTGELFF | TGTGCCAGCTCTAGCGGGGGTACAACCGGGGAGCTGTTTTTT
TRBJ2-4 | TRBV27 | TRBD1 | - | CASSPGTGRAKNIQYF | TGTGCCAGCAGTCCCGGGACAGGGAGGGCCAAAAACATTCAGTACTTC
TRBJ1-1 | TRBV12-3/TRBV12-4 | - | many | CASTSGLSAEAFF | TGTGCCAGCACCTCAGGGCTGAGCGCTGAAGCTTTCTTT
TRBJ2-6 | TRBV4-1 | TRBD1 | few | CASSLRGTGGSGANVLTF | TGCGCCAGCAGCCTCCGCGGGACAGGGGGCTCGGGGGCCAACGTCCTGACTTTC
TRBJ1-4 | TRBV7-8 | - | - | CASTQGSEKLFF | TGTGCCAGCACCCAGGGGAGTGAAAAACTGTTTTTT
TRBJ1-1 | TRBV4-2 | - | many | CASSQAITGQNTEAFF | TGTGCCAGCAGCCAAGCGATAACTGGACAGAACACTGAAGCTTTCTTT
TRBJ2-4 | TRBV2 | TRBD1 | many | CASRRQGVGIENIQYF | TGTGCCAGCAGGCGACAGGGTGTTGGGATTGAAAACATTCAGTACTTC
TRBJ2-1 | TRBV3-1 | - | few | CTSSQDRPGQGYNEQFF | TGTACCAGCAGCCAAGATCGACCCGGGCAGGGGTACAATGAGCAGTTCTTC
TRBJ2-2 | TRBV29-1 | TRBD1 | few | CSVEEGQGATGELFF | TGCAGCGTTGAAGAGGGACAGGGCGCTACCGGGGAGCTGTTTTTT
TRBJ2-5 | TRBV11-2 | - | many | CASSSDWEETQYF | TGTGCCAGCAGTTCAGATTGGGAGGAGACCCAGTACTTC